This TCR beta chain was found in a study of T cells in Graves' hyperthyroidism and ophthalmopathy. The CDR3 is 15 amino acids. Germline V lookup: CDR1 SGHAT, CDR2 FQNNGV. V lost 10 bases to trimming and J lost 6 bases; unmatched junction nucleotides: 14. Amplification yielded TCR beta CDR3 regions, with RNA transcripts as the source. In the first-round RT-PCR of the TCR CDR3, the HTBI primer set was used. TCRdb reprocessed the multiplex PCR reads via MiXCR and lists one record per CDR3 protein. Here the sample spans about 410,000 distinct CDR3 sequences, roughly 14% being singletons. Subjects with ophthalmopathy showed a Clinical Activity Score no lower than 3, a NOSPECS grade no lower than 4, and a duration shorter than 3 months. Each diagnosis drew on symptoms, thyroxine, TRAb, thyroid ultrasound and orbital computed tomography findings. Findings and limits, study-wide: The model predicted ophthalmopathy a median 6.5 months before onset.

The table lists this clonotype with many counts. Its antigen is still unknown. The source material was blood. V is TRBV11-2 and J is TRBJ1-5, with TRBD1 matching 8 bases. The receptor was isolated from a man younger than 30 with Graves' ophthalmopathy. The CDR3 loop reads CAIPYRTGFSQPQHF. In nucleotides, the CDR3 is TGTGCCATTCCCTACAGGACAGGGTTTAGTCAGCCCCAGCATTTT.